Presented here are 14 T cell receptor beta chains from one specimen sequenced in a study of blood T cell dynamics during melanoma immunotherapy. Time point noted: week 3, after first cycle of checkpoint inhibitor. Clones were sequenced by immunoSEQ multiplex PCR, and TCRdb holds only the in-frame ones, with some missing. The repertoire has 5,500 to 9,000 clones, roughly 80% of them found once; the top ten carry approximately 15%. This sample comprised blood, obtained from a patient treated with checkpoint blockade. The receptor source for this set is a human donor with melanoma.

The chain combines TRBV7-2 with TRBJ2-3; D perhaps matches TRBD1 (6 bases). Germline loops: CDR1 SGHTA, CDR2 FQGNSA. Trimming cost V 4 bases and J 3 bases, with 8 bases left between them. The CDR3 extends over 13 amino acids. The CDR3 loop reads CASSSDRTDTQYF. The CDR3 bases are TGTGCCAGCAGCTCAGACAGGACAGATACGCAGTATTTT. Variable domain in full (rest from reference TRBV7-2 and TRBJ2-3): GAGVSQSPSNKVTEKGKDVELRCDPISGHTALYWYRQSLGQGLEFLIYFQGNSAPDKSGLPSDRFSAERTGGSVSTLTIQRTQQEDSAVYLCASSSDRTDTQYFGPGTRLTVL.

This rearrangement joins TRBV28 to TRBJ1-2, with 7 positions matching TRBD1. With V trimmed by 2 bases and J by 7 bases, 7 bases remained unmatched. Germline lookup yields CDR1 MDHEN and CDR2 SYDVKM. The CDR3 length is 14 residues. Here the CDR3 reads CASSLDRAYFGYTF. The CDR3 coding sequence is TGTGCCAGCAGTTTAGACAGGGCGTATTTTGGCTACACCTTC.

The V call is TRBV11-1, the J call TRBJ2-7, with TRBD1 matching over 9 bases. The CDR3 has 14 residues. CDR1 is SGHAT and CDR2 is FQDESV in the germline V gene (reference sequence). V shed 5 bases and J 5 bases; nucleotides not matched to a gene: 7. This chain's CDR3 is CASSRDRVFDEQYF. The CDR3 DNA sequence: TGTGCCAGCAGCAGGGACAGGGTTTTCGACGAGCAGTACTTC.

The chain recombines TRBV14 with TRBJ1-2, with D perhaps TRBD1 (5 bases). The germline V gene encodes CDR1 SGHDN and CDR2 FVKESK. The V end was cut by 4 bases, the J end by 5 bases, with 11 bases between. The CDR3 has 13 amino acids. CDR3 amino acids: CASSLDRQYGYTF. CDR3 DNA: TGTGCCAGCAGCCTAGACAGACAATATGGCTACACCTTC.

Of note for this clone: One end of the junction varies from germline; a read error may be responsible. The chain has TRBV6-1 and TRBJ2-3, with 8 bases aligning to TRBD2. Looked up from germline, CDR1 is MNHNS and CDR2 is SASEGT. CDR3 size: 14 residues. CDR3 in DNA: TGTGCCAGCAGGGAAGCGGGGGCGCTAGATACGCAGTATTTT. As protein: CASREAGALDTQYF.

The V and J genes are TRBV18 and TRBJ2-6; D may be TRBD1 (6 bases). The germline V and J ends were trimmed by 4 bases and 2 bases, with 12 bases remaining between them. The CDR3 contains 16 residues. CDR1 and CDR2 from the germline V gene are KGHSH and LQKENI. The CDR3 nucleotides read TGTGCCAGCTCACAGAACAGGGTTACTGGGGCCAACGTCCTGACTTTC. This encodes CASSQNRVTGANVLTF.

The chain uses TRBV7-9 and TRBJ2-1; TRBD2 aligns across 10 bases. The CDR3 covers 17 residues. V shed 1 base and J 1 base; nucleotides not matched to a gene: 4. Germline assignment: CDR1 SEHNR and CDR2 FQNEAQ (reference sequence). The DNA of the CDR3 is TGTGCCAGCAGCTTAGGGGTAGCGGGGGGTTCCTACAATGAGCAGTTCTTC. Its protein is CASSLGVAGGSYNEQFF.

This chain links TRBV2 with TRBJ1-5; possibly TRBD1 for D (6 bases). V lost 5 bases to trimming and J lost 1 base, with 15 bases between them. The CDR3 is 16 residues long. Germline CDR1 reads SNHLY; CDR2 reads FYNNEI. CDR3 nucleotides: TGTGCCAGCAGTCGACTTAGGGGGGACAGCAATCAGCCCCAGCATTTT. Its translation is CASSRLRGDSNQPQHF.

This sequence joins TRBV5-1 and TRBJ2-3; the D call may be TRBD1 or TRBD2 (5 bases each). The length of the CDR3 is 14 residues. Germline-derived CDR1 and CDR2 are SGHRS and YFSETQ. V gave up 4 bases and J gave up 6 bases, with 15 bases separating them. The CDR3 bases are TGCGCCAGCAGCCCCCTGGGGGTCGCGGATACGCAGTATTTT. Encoded protein: CASSPLGVADTQYF.

The chain's CDR3 is CASTLFSGELFF. For the CDR3, the DNA is TGTGCCAGCACCCTATTCTCCGGGGAGCTGTTTTTT. The chain uses TRBV11-2 and TRBJ2-2; D unclear. V lost 7 bases and J lost 6, with 9 bases in between. The length of the CDR3 is 12 residues. CDR1 is SGHAT, CDR2 FQNNGV, per germline. Drawing the rest from reference TRBV11-2 and TRBJ2-2, the complete variable domain is EAGVAQSPRYKIIEKRQSVAFWCNPISGHATLYWYQQILGQGPKLLIQFQNNGVVDDSQLPKDRFSAERLKGVDSTLKIQPAKLEDSAVYLCASTLFSGELFFGEGSRLTVL.

This clone showed up just a few times. J is TRBJ2-7 and V is TRBV2; a possible D gene is TRBD1 (5 bases). Germline assignment: CDR1 SNHLY and CDR2 FYNNEI. V dropped 8 bases and J dropped 2 bases, with 10 bases sitting between them. The CDR3 totals 12 residues. The CDR3 loop reads CASLGHPYEQYF. DNA for the CDR3: TGTGCCAGCCTAGGACACCCCTACGAGCAGTACTTC.

This sequence joins TRBV5-1 and TRBJ1-2, with D hard to call. V was clipped by 1 base and J by 7 bases, with 11 bases between them. The CDR3 totals 13 residues. Germline values: CDR1 SGHRS, CDR2 YFSETQ. The CDR3 sequence: CASSLSTLFGYTF. The CDR3 nucleotides are TGCGCCAGCAGCTTGTCAACACTGTTTGGCTACACCTTC. Using reference TRBV5-1 and TRBJ1-2 for the parts outside the CDR3, the full variable domain is KAGVTQTPRYLIKTRGQQVTLSCSPISGHRSVSWYQQTPGQGLQFLFEYFSETQRNKGNFPGRFSGRQFSNSRSEMNVSTLELGDSALYLCASSLSTLFGYTFGSGTRLTVV.

This clone was counted a single time. The V and J genes are TRBV11-3 and TRBJ2-7; D uncertain. CDR3 length: 15 amino acids. V lost 5 bases and J 0 bases, leaving 14 bases between the germline ends. Germline V gives CDR1 SGHNT, CDR2 YENEEA. Here the CDR3 reads CASSRSGDRSYEQYF. The DNA for the CDR3 is TGTGCCAGCAGCCGATCAGGAGACCGCTCCTACGAGCAGTACTTC.

Judged by abundance, this clone is hyperexpanded. CDR3 in amino acids: CASSFLTFSYEQYF. CDR3 bases: TGTGCCAGCAGTTTTTTGACTTTCAGCTACGAGCAGTACTTC. The chain links TRBV28 to TRBJ2-7; D call uncertain. The V end was cut by 3 bases, the J end by 3 bases, with 12 bases between. This CDR3 is built from 14 residues. Germline V lookup: CDR1 MDHEN, CDR2 SYDVKM.